A single sample gave rise to the 27 T cell receptor beta chains below, sequenced in a study of CD8+ T cells in alopecia areata. RNA extraction was followed by reverse transcription into cDNA, which acted as the sequencing template. Measured with immunoSEQ multiplex PCR; TCRdb has only the in-frame clones, and not every one. The repertoire includes fewer than 200,000 clones, around 60% of them detected once, and approximately 14% sits in the top ten. The treatment: oral pan-JAK inhibitor, 5-10 mg twice daily. The material was CD4+ T cells sorted from blood, obtained at week 24, from a patient treated with tofacitinib. Receptor source: a human donor with alopecia areata.

A few counts support this clone. V usage is TRBV19 and J usage is TRBJ1-3; maybe TRBD1 (6 bases). Looked up from germline, CDR1 is LNHDA and CDR2 is SQIVND (reference sequence). There are 18 residues in the CDR3. Trimming took off 3 bases at V and 1 base at J, with 19 bases between the two ends. The CDR3 sequence: CASSMFGGDTHSGNTIYF. The CDR3 bases are TGTGCCAGTAGTATGTTCGGGGGCGACACTCATTCTGGAAACACCATATATTTT.

This clone is a singleton in its sample. Germline is not matched at one junction end, which may reflect a read error. The gene calls are TRBV7-2 and TRBJ2-7; D tentatively reads TRBD1 or TRBD2 (7 bases each). The CDR3 loop spans 14 amino acids. Germline values: CDR1 SGHTA, CDR2 FQGNSA. The CDR3 sequence: CASSLPGGVYEQYF. In nucleotides, the CDR3 is TGTGCCAGCAGCTTACCAGGGGGGGTCTACGAACAGTACTTC.

J is TRBJ2-5 and V is TRBV5-1; TRBD1 agrees at 7 bases. The DNA end is more similar to TRBJ2-7, so the J call may be wrong. CDR1 and CDR2 from the germline V gene are SGHRS and YFSETQ. The CDR3 runs to 17 residues. CDR3 bases: TGCGCCAGCAGTCGCCGGACAGGCGGAAGGCTAGACTACGAGCAGTACTTC. Translation: CASSRRTGGRLDYEQYF.

The chain couples TRBV30 to TRBJ1-2; D may be TRBD1 (6 bases). There are 13 residues in the CDR3. Trimming took off 3 bases at V and 4 bases at J, with 12 bases between the two ends. Germline V lookup: CDR1 GTSNPN, CDR2 SVGIG (reference sequence). The CDR3 DNA reads as TGTGCCTGGAGCTCTGGACAGCGCTATGGCTACACCTTC. It yields the protein CAWSSGQRYGYTF.

CDR3 protein: CASSQQVPSSPLHF. CDR3 DNA sequence: TGTGCCAGCAGTCAACAGGTCCCTTCTTCACCCCTCCACTTT. This chain links TRBV6-6 with TRBJ1-6, with D possibly being TRBD1 (5 bases). V lost 5 bases to trimming and J lost 9 bases, with 14 bases between them. The CDR3 covers 14 residues. Germline V gives CDR1 MNHNY, CDR2 SVGAGI (reference sequence).

This chain uses TRBV29-1 with TRBJ2-4, with a tentative D call TRBD1 (5 bases). From germline, CDR1 is SQVTM and CDR2 ANQGSEA. Trimming stripped 7 bases from V and 1 base from J, with 14 bases between. This CDR3 spans 14 amino acids. CDR3 region: CSAEGRAAKNIQYF. The CDR3 nucleotides read TGCAGCGCGGAAGGCAGGGCGGCCAAAAACATTCAGTACTTC.

The chain couples TRBV29-1 to TRBJ2-1; 7 nucleotides match TRBD1. V lost 4 bases, J lost 14 bases, and 5 bases stayed unmatched. CDR1 and CDR2 from the germline V gene are SQVTM and ANQGSEA. The CDR3 covers 10 residues. Here the CDR3 DNA reads TGCAGCGTTGGGGACAGAGGGGAGTTCTTC. Its translation: CSVGDRGEFF.

In its sample, this clone was seen a few times. For the CDR3, the DNA is TGTGCCAGCAGCTTAGGCAGGGGGCAGGAAAAACTGTTTTTT. It codes for CASSLGRGQEKLFF. V gene TRBV11-2 combines with J gene TRBJ1-4, with 8 bases fitting TRBD1. CDR3 length: 14 residues. CDR1 SGHAT and CDR2 FQNNGV come from the germline V gene. Trimming cost V 1 base and J 8 bases; bases outside gene matches: 3.

A few counts support this clone. The genes are TRBV30 and TRBJ1-5; TRBD1 matches at 9 bases. The CDR3 is 15 amino acids. The junction had 2 bases not matched to a gene; V was cut back by 0 bases and J by 2 bases. Germline V CDR1 and CDR2: GTSNPN, SVGIG (reference sequence). CDR3 DNA sequence: TGTGCCTGGAGTGTACGACAGGGGGGCAATCAGCCCCAGCATTTT. Its protein product is CAWSVRQGGNQPQHF.

This clone was detected a few times. V is TRBV7-9 and J is TRBJ1-2; the D is unclear. Deletions cut 1 base from V and 5 bases from J, with 11 bases between. The length of the CDR3 is 14 residues. Looked up from germline, CDR1 is SEHNR and CDR2 is FQNEAQ (reference sequence). CDR3 in DNA: TGTGCCAGCAGCTTAGGGCAGCCTCCTTATGGCTACACCTTC. This encodes CASSLGQPPYGYTF.

The CDR3, as DNA: TGTGCCAGCAGCACGGACACAACCTACGAGCAGTACTTC. Protein product: CASSTDTTYEQYF. This chain uses TRBV5-6 with TRBJ2-7; weak D call: TRBD1 (5 bases). Germline V gene lookup returns CDR1 SGHDT and CDR2 YYEEEE. The ends were cut back, 4 bases at V and 2 bases at J, with 10 bases in the middle. The CDR3 sequence is 13 residues long.

The chain uses TRBV29-1 and TRBJ1-1, with no clear D. This CDR3 comprises 14 residues. The germline V and J ends were trimmed by 2 bases and 1 base, with 11 bases remaining between them. The germline CDR1 and CDR2 sequences are SQVTM and ANQGSEA. The CDR3 sequence: CSVERRLKNTEAFF. The DNA for the CDR3 is TGCAGCGTTGAACGGCGGCTTAAGAACACTGAAGCTTTCTTT.

In this sample, this clone turned up once. The chain has TRBV5-1 and TRBJ1-1, with 7 bases lining up with TRBD1. The V and J ends lost 2 bases and 1 base, in that order; junction bases with no gene match: 8. Germline V gives CDR1 SGHRS, CDR2 YFSETQ. CDR3 size: 16 residues. The CDR3 protein is CASSFAEYRGNTEAFF. The CDR3 DNA sequence: TGCGCCAGCAGCTTCGCTGAATACAGGGGGAACACTGAAGCTTTCTTT.

This clone appeared once. The V and J genes are TRBV7-9 and TRBJ1-5; unclear D gene. The V end was cut by 3 bases, the J end by 0 bases, with 3 bases between. This CDR3 has 13 residues. Germline V CDR1 and CDR2: SEHNR, FQNEAQ (reference sequence). The CDR3 sequence: CASSFNSNQPQHF. CDR3 coding DNA: TGTGCCAGCAGCTTTAATAGCAATCAGCCCCAGCATTTT.

As for this clone: The sample has other DNA sequences that encode this CDR3 too. The chain employs TRBV19 and TRBJ2-2; TRBD1 matches at 7 bases. Trimming took 4 bases from V and 5 from J; bases not matched to a gene: 4. The CDR3 extends over 14 amino acids. Germline V gene lookup returns CDR1 LNHDA and CDR2 SQIVND (reference sequence). CDR3 bases: TGTGCCAGTAGTAGGGACAGAGAAACCGGGGAGCTGTTTTTT. Protein sequence: CASSRDRETGELFF.

V usage is TRBV15 and J usage is TRBJ2-2; no clear D. The CDR3 runs to 16 residues. The V end was cut by 0 bases, the J end by 2 bases, with 10 bases between. Germline loops: CDR1 LNHNV, CDR2 YYDKDF (reference sequence). CDR3: CATSRDLASNTGELFF. Written as DNA, the CDR3 is TGTGCCACCAGCAGAGACTTGGCGTCTAACACCGGGGAGCTGTTTTTT.

The gene calls are TRBV10-3 and TRBJ1-2; D perhaps matches TRBD1 (6 bases). Germline V gene sequence: CDR1 ENHRY, CDR2 SYGVKD. The CDR3 consists of 13 residues. V lost 10 bases and J 5 bases, leaving 17 bases between the germline ends. CDR3 sequence: CATSRGWEYGYTF. In DNA, the CDR3 is TGTGCCACTAGCAGGGGCTGGGAATATGGCTACACCTTC.

In nucleotides, the CDR3 is TGTGCCAGCAGCCAAGATACGGGGGATACGCAGTATTTT. It translates to CASSQDTGDTQYF. The chain has TRBV4-2 and TRBJ2-3, with a weak D call TRBD2 (5 bases). The CDR3 covers 13 residues. With 0 bases removed from V and 6 bases from J, the gap between germline ends came to 7 bases. Germline V gene sequence: CDR1 LGHNA, CDR2 YNFKEQ.

The CDR3 is CSGAGTVTEAFF. As DNA, the CDR3 is TGCAGCGGCGCCGGGACCGTCACCGAAGCTTTCTTT. J is TRBJ1-1 and V is TRBV29-1; D is perhaps TRBD1 (5 bases). The germline V and J ends were trimmed by 7 bases and 8 bases, with 17 bases remaining between them. From germline, CDR1 is SQVTM and CDR2 ANQGSEA. The CDR3 contains 12 residues. Looking up the rest from reference TRBV29-1 and TRBJ1-1 gives the full variable domain: SAVISQKPSRDICQRGTSLTIQCQVDSQVTMMFWYRQQPGQSLTLIATANQGSEATYESGFVIDKFPISRPNLTFSTLTVSNMSPEDSSIYLCSGAGTVTEAFFGQGTRLTVV.

The chain links TRBV29-1 to TRBJ1-2, with D tentatively TRBD1 (6 bases). This CDR3 has 13 amino acids. The germline CDR1 and CDR2 sequences are SQVTM and ANQGSEA. With 1 base removed from V and 8 bases from J, the gap between germline ends came to 14 bases. DNA of the CDR3: TGCAGCGTTGAAGTCAGGGGTTGGGGAGGCTACACCTTC. This codes for CSVEVRGWGGYTF.

This clone was seen only a few times. The chain has TRBV7-9 and TRBJ2-3; 12 bases align to TRBD2. V lost 5 bases, J lost 6 bases, and 3 bases stayed unmatched. This CDR3 contains 14 residues. Germline V gene sequence: CDR1 SEHNR, CDR2 FQNEAQ (reference sequence). CDR3 region: CASSDTSGGDTQYF. Written as DNA, the CDR3 is TGTGCCAGCAGCGACACTAGCGGGGGGGATACGCAGTATTTT. Looking up the rest from reference TRBV7-9 and TRBJ2-3 gives the full variable domain: DTGVSQNPRHKITKRGQNVTFRCDPISEHNRLYWYRQTLGQGPEFLTYFQNEAQLEKSRLLSDRFSAERPKGSFSTLEIQRTEQGDSAMYLCASSDTSGGDTQYFGPGTRLTVL.

This clone was detected only a few times. The identical CDR3 is also encoded by other nucleotide sequences in the sample. The chain employs TRBV18 and TRBJ2-5; D is unresolved. V was shortened by 3 bases and J by 2 bases, with 1 base between the two germline ends. This CDR3 is built from 11 residues. Germline CDR1 and CDR2: KGHSH and LQKENI. The CDR3 region is CASSPQETQYF. CDR3 bases: TGTGCCAGCTCACCGCAAGAGACCCAGTACTTC. Using reference TRBV18 and TRBJ2-5 for the parts outside the CDR3, the full variable domain is NAGVMQNPRHLVRRRGQEARLRCSPMKGHSHVYWYRQLPEEGLKFMVYLQKENIIDESGMPKERFSAEFPKEGPSILRIQQVVRGDSAAYFCASSPQETQYFGPGTRLLVL.

This clone was seen a few times. CDR3 nucleotide sequence: TGTGCCAGCACCCAAGGGGGGGACGTATCGATTCAGTACTTC. Protein: CASTQGGDVSIQYF. This sequence joins TRBV13 and TRBJ2-4; TRBD2 might be the D (7 bases). There are 14 residues in the CDR3. Trimming left V 7 bases short and J 10 bases short, with 20 bases between. Germline loops: CDR1 PRHDT, CDR2 FYEKMQ (reference sequence).

For the CDR3, the DNA is TGTGCCAGCAGCTGGACTGTCACCGGGGAGCTGTTTTTT. Protein product: CASSWTVTGELFF. The chain is built from TRBV11-2 and TRBJ2-2; D is perhaps TRBD2 (5 bases). This CDR3 spans 13 amino acids. The V and J ends lost 4 bases and 4 bases respectively, with 7 bases between them. Germline CDR1 and CDR2: SGHAT and FQNNGV.

The chain has TRBV7-8 and TRBJ1-2; no firm D call. CDR1 and CDR2 from the germline V gene are SGHVS and FQNEAQ. V was shortened by 4 bases and J by 8 bases, with 14 bases between the two germline ends. The CDR3 is 13 residues long. DNA of the CDR3: TGTGCCAGCAGCTATGAAGGACTGGGAGGCTACACCTTC. Amino acids: CASSYEGLGGYTF.

The J gene is TRBJ1-1, the V gene TRBV6-1, with D hard to call. The CDR3 loop spans 12 amino acids. Per the germline V gene, CDR1 is MNHNS and CDR2 is SASEGT. The V end was cut by 5 bases, the J end by 11 bases, with 15 bases between. CDR3 DNA: TGTGCCAGCAGTCGCTCAGACTCAGGCGCTTTCTTT. It translates to CASSRSDSGAFF.

A note on this clone: Other nucleotide sequences in the sample specify the same CDR3. This sequence joins TRBV5-1 and TRBJ1-6; 10 nucleotides match TRBD1. The CDR3 has 14 amino acids. J gave up 7 bases and V 4 bases, and 2 bases lay outside the gene matches. From germline, CDR1 is SGHRS and CDR2 YFSETQ. In DNA form, the CDR3 reads TGCGCCAGCAGCCGGGACAGGGGAAATTCACCCCTCCACTTT. Its protein is CASSRDRGNSPLHF.